This T cell receptor beta chain was profiled in a study of T cell responses to AZD1222 COVID-19 vaccine (dated by TCRdb to 2020 to 2023). A note on the overall study: AZD1222 recipients with second doses at about 4 weeks or about 12 weeks were pooled, because spike-specific TCR depth and breadth did not differ between schedules. TCR sequencing covered roughly 230 trial participants: some 210 given two doses of AZD1222 and approximately 25 given two doses of MenACWY control vaccine. Trial participants were enrolled into age subgroups of 18-55, 56-69 and 70-plus years, which contained 148, 28 and 57 TCR-sequenced participants, respectively.

For this clone: Its recognized antigen is unknown. No clone much larger than this one lies a single base away; base qualities are absent.

This sample's time point label indicates: baseline before first vaccination. Vaccinee samples came from UK trials COV001 and COV002, including a single-blind randomized controlled phase 2/3 trial of AZD1222 (ChAdOx1 nCoV-19) in healthy adults. Trial participant PBMC samples were collected at day 0 and day 28 after the second dose for TCRbeta chain sequencing. CDR3 length: 14 amino acids, cysteine to phenylalanine. Only the CDR3 part of the read is kept: 42 bases, read in frame from the first base. V is cut by 2 bases and J by 0 bases, and the space between the germline ends is 5 bases. CDR1 SGHDT and CDR2 YYEEEE were looked up in the germline V gene. Overall results and qualifications from the work: After two AZD1222 doses, spike-specific TCR breadth and depth were significantly higher than at day 0 and than in MenACWY recipients. The 56-69-year group was small, and its depth increase did not reach significance, likely because of low power. The vaccine-associated CD4 TCRs covered the entire spike protein, and the dominant responses fell in regions 160-218 and 743-854. No day 14 peak-response samples were available, so repertoires were characterized only after the peak T cell response. Only five or six AZD1222 recipients were SARS-CoV-2 seropositive at baseline, limiting conclusions about previously exposed vaccinees. Participants were mostly white British and included more females than males, and it was suggested by the authors that clonal diversity may have been underestimated. Nearly half of unique spike-specific TCRs reportedly recognized epitopes outside regions mutated in the B.1.351 and B.1.1.7 variants.

The CDR3 regions of human TCRbeta chains were analyzed by immunosequencing. The paper's data handling went like this. TCRs in the repertoires were matched against a reference library of SARS-CoV-2-specific TCRs that had been generated with the MIRA antigen-specificity platform. Breadth was defined as the fraction of unique TCRs that were SARS-CoV-2-associated, and depth was defined as the fraction of total T cells that were SARS-CoV-2-associated. Using the MIRA data, each spike-specific TCR was mapped to the spike region that the TCR reacts to and placed in a CD4 or CD8 class. Log10-transformed breadth and depth values were compared by one-way ANOVA with Sidak's multiple comparisons tests. TCRdb obtained this table from immuneACCESS and retained in-frame rearrangements with V and J assigned. These tables miss some clones; where compared with another copy, unresolved V genes account for less than half of the shortfall, and the remainder is unexplained. Clonal size and the V and J genes are those of that table, whereas D and trimming came from the DNA. Counted in this sample were roughly 120,000 clones; approximately 83% of them appeared once. About 9.4% of the sample rests with the top ten.

The sequences come from peripheral blood, collected on day 0 of AZD1222 vaccination. This receptor chain uses TRBV5-6 and TRBJ2-2; the D segment could be TRBD1, given 5 matching bases. This receptor was obtained from an adult in good health. The nucleotide sequence is given as TGTGCCAGCAGCTTAGGGGCGAACACCGGGGAGCTGTTTTTT. It is translated as CASSLGANTGELFF.